This record looks at one T cell receptor beta chain sequence and its context. Its specificity is not known. The sample originates from a study of OX40 agonist ivuxolimab in advanced cancers. Study summary: Ivuxolimab is an agonistic anti-OX40 (CD134) antibody, and patients were treated with it. Earlier treatment with anti-PD-1, anti-PD-L1 or anti-CTLA-4 was permitted, and 35% to 40% had received some.

General study findings and limits: By week 6 at 0.1 to 3.0 mg/kg, blood CD4+ and CD8+ T cells had expanded clonally. Expanded clones were, on average, more numerous in CD8+ T cells than in CD4+.

Assay used: immunoSEQ multiplex PCR; TCRdb lists only in-frame clones, some missing. The repertoire includes roughly 41,000 clones, around 87% of them detected once, and roughly 2.4% sits in the top ten. V lost 0 bases to trimming and J lost 2 bases, with 11 bases between them. This CDR3 has 15 amino acids. Germline V gene data show CDR1 as SGDLS and CDR2 as YYNGEE. The rearrangement links TRBV9 to TRBJ2-5; D ambiguous. This receptor was obtained from an adult with an advanced solid tumor such as melanoma, head and neck, liver or kidney cancer. The sample consisted of CD4+ or CD8+ T cells sorted from blood, taken in a trial of the OX40 agonist ivuxolimab. The CDR3 sequence is CASSVAAALQETQYF. The CDR3, as DNA: TGTGCCAGCAGCGTAGCTGCGGCACTTCAAGAGACCCAGTACTTC.